This TCR beta chain was captured by sequencing in a study of shared clonotypes between healthy human individuals. Whole-study results and caveats: Donor scarcity curtailed the genetic and exposure-history diversity represented herein.

CD45RO-negative, CCR7-positively selected cells formed the naive CD8 fraction, excluding terminally differentiated effector memory CD45RA+ cells. Adult Caucasians living in Nashville, Tennessee made up all of the donors. Method: immunoSEQ multiplex PCR; TCRdb's copy keeps in-frame clones and lacks some. This sample has around 2.1 million clones, with approximately 94% found just once. Trimming took 3 bases from V and 4 from J, leaving 18 bases between them. CDR1 and CDR2 from the germline V gene are SGDLS and YYNGEE. This CDR3 contains 16 residues. This clone showed up just once. No antigen is known for it.

The chain uses TRBV9 and TRBJ2-3, with a possible D match to TRBD1 (6 bases). The sample was naive CD8+ T cells from PBMCs. The source of this sequence is a man between 18 and 29 years old in good health. Some clones in this sample may be carry-over from other donors' samples. CDR3 sequence reads: CASSGSTGLWPDTQYF. The CDR3 DNA sequence: TGTGCCAGCAGCGGATCGACAGGTCTCTGGCCAGATACGCAGTATTTT.